This T cell receptor (beta chain) emerged from a study of blood T cell repertoires in COVID-19. As for the study in general: Samples taken during acute and convalescent COVID-19 were collected in the United States, Italy and Spain. T cells, B-cell-depleted T cells, or PBMCs supplied cDNA or gDNA.

Germline V gene data show CDR1 as SGHRS and CDR2 as YFSETQ. Trimming removed 4 bases from V and 4 bases from J; junction bases left unmatched: 6. CDR3 length: 15 amino acids. Remarks on this clone: Other DNA sequences in the same sample also yield this CDR3.

In the study's own analysis: Estimates of nucleated cell counts were drawn from the amplification of reference gene primers. Clones were read by immunoSEQ multiplex PCR, and TCRdb kept only the in-frame ones, dropping some. V and J calls and clone size are those listed in that table; D and trimming were worked out from the DNA. The sample contains some 260,000 clones, around nine tenths of which appear only once. The source material was peripheral blood. The source is a woman in her thirties or forties who had recovered from COVID-19. This rearrangement joins TRBV5-1 to TRBJ2-1; the match to TRBD1 covers 9 bases. The CDR3 nucleotides are TGCGCCAGCAGCCCAGGGACAGGGTCGTACAATGAGCAGTTCTTC. Translation: CASSPGTGSYNEQFF.